The 10 T cell receptor beta chains in this list originate from one sample, sequenced in a study of T cells in Graves' hyperthyroidism and ophthalmopathy. Amplification targeted TCR beta CDR3 regions from RNA transcripts. First-round RT-PCR targeting the TCR CDR3 was performed with the HTBI primer set. TCRdb re-called the multiplex PCR reads through MiXCR, storing one row per CDR3 protein. The sample has more than 300,000 distinct CDR3 sequences, approximately 17% seen once. Sequenced: blood. The receptors come from a woman aged 25-40 years with Graves' hyperthyroidism that later progressed to Graves' ophthalmopathy.

This clonotype was found a few times. The chain employs TRBV4-1 and TRBJ2-5, with 8 nucleotides matching TRBD1. The CDR3 is made up of 14 amino acids. The germline V gene encodes CDR1 MGHRA and CDR2 YSYEKL. Trimming cost V 1 base and J 5 bases; bases outside gene matches: 3. CDR3 protein: CASSQGTGRETQYF. The CDR3, as DNA: TGCGCCAGCAGCCAAGGGACAGGGAGGGAGACCCAGTACTTC.

The V call is TRBV5-1, the J call TRBJ1-1, with TRBD1 matching 7 bases. CDR3 length: 14 amino acids. The germline gives CDR1 SGHRS, CDR2 YFSETQ. Trimming took 2 bases from V and 9 from J; bases not matched to a gene: 10. The CDR3: CASSLGTGTDQAFF. For the CDR3, the DNA is TGCGCCAGCAGCTTAGGAACAGGGACAGACCAAGCTTTCTTT.

This chain joins TRBV29-1 and TRBJ1-1; tentative D call: TRBD1 (6 bases). CDR3 size: 14 residues. Germline values: CDR1 SQVTM, CDR2 ANQGSEA. V was shortened by 3 bases and J by 5 bases, with 16 bases between the two germline ends. The CDR3 reads CSVDTAGVKTEAFF. Written as DNA, the CDR3 is TGCAGCGTTGATACGGCAGGGGTAAAAACTGAAGCTTTCTTT.

This clonotype was observed many times. The chain recombines TRBV30 with TRBJ1-1; D might be TRBD1 (6 bases). The CDR3 is 14 amino acids. Germline CDR1 GTSNPN, CDR2 SVGIG (reference sequence). The germline V and J ends were trimmed by 3 bases and 1 base, with 12 bases remaining between them. The CDR3 region is CAWRRDTENTEAFF. The CDR3 bases are TGTGCCTGGAGGAGGGACACCGAGAACACTGAAGCTTTCTTT.

Ten or more counts support this clonotype. The rearrangement joins TRBV28 to TRBJ1-1; D gene ambiguous. Germline values: CDR1 MDHEN, CDR2 SYDVKM. The ends were cut back, 7 bases at V and 0 bases at J, with 15 bases in the middle. The CDR3 is 15 residues long. The CDR3 spells CASTSPAALNTEAFF. The CDR3 coding sequence is TGTGCCAGCACCTCCCCGGCAGCTTTGAACACTGAAGCTTTCTTT.

This clonotype was recorded at least ten times. The chain is built from TRBV18 and TRBJ2-1, with TRBD2 as a possible D gene (6 bases). CDR3 length equals 16 residues. Germline V gene data show CDR1 as KGHSH and CDR2 as LQKENI. Between the trimmed V and J ends, which lost 0 bases and 8 bases, there was a span of 17 bases. The CDR3: CASSPPESPWGDEQFF. Here the CDR3 DNA reads TGTGCCAGCTCACCACCTGAGAGTCCTTGGGGGGATGAGCAGTTCTTC.

The rearrangement joins TRBV18 to TRBJ1-1; D perhaps matches TRBD1 (5 bases). V lost 4 bases and J lost 1, with 13 bases in between. The CDR3 has 15 amino acids. CDR1 is KGHSH, CDR2 LQKENI, per germline. The CDR3 spells CASSLRFGGNTEAFF. The CDR3 region has the DNA TGTGCCAGCTCACTGAGATTCGGGGGGAACACTGAAGCTTTCTTT.

This clonotype was seen many times. The chain employs TRBV2 and TRBJ2-3, with 9 bases that match TRBD1. Germline-derived CDR1 and CDR2 are SNHLY and FYNNEI. J was trimmed by 5 bases and V by 6 bases; bases with no gene match: 12. CDR3 length: 16 residues. This CDR3 is CASRGDRELSEDTQYF. The CDR3 nucleotides read TGTGCCAGCAGGGGGGACAGGGAACTTTCGGAAGATACGCAGTATTTT.

This clonotype has a count of ten or more. The chain joins TRBV27 to TRBJ2-7; TRBD1 aligns across 10 bases. This CDR3 contains 16 residues. J gave up 3 bases and V 4 bases, and 9 bases lay outside the gene matches. Germline loops: CDR1 MNHEY, CDR2 SMNVEV (reference sequence). The CDR3 protein is CASSWGTGQGLYEQYF. CDR3 bases: TGTGCCAGCAGTTGGGGGACGGGACAGGGGCTCTACGAGCAGTACTTC.

This clonotype was seen many times. V is TRBV5-1 and J is TRBJ1-1; possible D gene TRBD1, 5 bases. CDR1 is SGHRS, CDR2 YFSETQ, per germline. Trimming left V 3 bases short and J 1 base short, with 10 bases between. There are 14 residues in the CDR3. CDR3 sequence reads: CASSWRGENTEAFF. The CDR3 nucleotides are TGCGCCAGCAGCTGGCGAGGGGAGAACACTGAAGCTTTCTTT.